This paragraph reports one TCR beta chain. In the original processing: How many nucleated cells were present was estimated from reference gene primer amplification. Some clones are missing from TCRdb's copy, which holds only in-frame ones; the method was immunoSEQ multiplex PCR. V and J calls and clone size come straight from that table; D and trimming were deduced from the DNA. The sample shows tens of thousands of clones, 86% of them seen only once. The sample is drawn from a study of blood T cell repertoires in COVID-19. Germline CDR1 SGHTA, CDR2 FQGNSA. The CDR3 runs 15 residues. Trimming cost V 4 bases and J 3 bases; bases outside gene matches: 5.

The rearrangement uses TRBV7-2 and TRBJ2-7; 11 bases are shared with TRBD1. The receptor was isolated from a woman of 80 years or more with acute or convalescent COVID-19. Sequencing was performed on peripheral blood. In nucleotides, the CDR3 is TGTGCCAGCAGCTCGGACAGGGGGCTCAGCTACGAGCAGTACTTC. Translated: CASSSDRGLSYEQYF.